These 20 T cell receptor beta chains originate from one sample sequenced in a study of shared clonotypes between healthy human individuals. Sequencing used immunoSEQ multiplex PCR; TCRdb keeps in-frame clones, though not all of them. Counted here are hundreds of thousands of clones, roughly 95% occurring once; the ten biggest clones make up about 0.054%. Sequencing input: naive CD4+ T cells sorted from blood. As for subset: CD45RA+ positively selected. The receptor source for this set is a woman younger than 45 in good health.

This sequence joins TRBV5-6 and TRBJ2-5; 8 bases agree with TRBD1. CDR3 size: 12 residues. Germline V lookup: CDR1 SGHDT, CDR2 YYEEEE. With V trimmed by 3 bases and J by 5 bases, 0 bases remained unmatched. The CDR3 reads CASSWTGETQYF. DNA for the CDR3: TGTGCCAGCAGCTGGACAGGGGAGACCCAGTACTTC.

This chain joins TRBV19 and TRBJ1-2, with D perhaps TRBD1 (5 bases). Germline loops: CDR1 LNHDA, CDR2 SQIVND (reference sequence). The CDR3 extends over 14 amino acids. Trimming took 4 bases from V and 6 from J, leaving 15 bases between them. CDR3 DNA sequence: TGTGCCAGTAGTAGGGGCGAATGGTCCCATGGCTACACCTTC. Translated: CASSRGEWSHGYTF.

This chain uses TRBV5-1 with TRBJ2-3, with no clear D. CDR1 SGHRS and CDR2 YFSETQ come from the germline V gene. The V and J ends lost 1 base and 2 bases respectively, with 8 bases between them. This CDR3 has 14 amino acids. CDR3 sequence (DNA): TGCGCCAGCAGCTTGCTGCAAAACACAGATACGCAGTATTTT. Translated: CASSLLQNTDTQYF.

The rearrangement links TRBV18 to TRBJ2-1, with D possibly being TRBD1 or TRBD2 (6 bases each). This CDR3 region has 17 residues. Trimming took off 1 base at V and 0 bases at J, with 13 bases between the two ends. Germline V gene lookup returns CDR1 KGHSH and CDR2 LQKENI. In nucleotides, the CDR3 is TGTGCCAGCTCACCACAAGGGGGGACGGTCTCCTACAATGAGCAGTTCTTC. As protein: CASSPQGGTVSYNEQFF.

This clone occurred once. CDR3 bases: TGTGCCAGCAGGATGACAGCCACCTACGAGCAGTACTTC. Its protein product is CASRMTATYEQYF. V is TRBV28 and J is TRBJ2-7; perhaps TRBD1 as D (5 bases). There are 13 residues in the CDR3. V was pared by 6 bases and J by 2 bases, with 11 bases between. Germline CDR1 and CDR2: MDHEN and SYDVKM.

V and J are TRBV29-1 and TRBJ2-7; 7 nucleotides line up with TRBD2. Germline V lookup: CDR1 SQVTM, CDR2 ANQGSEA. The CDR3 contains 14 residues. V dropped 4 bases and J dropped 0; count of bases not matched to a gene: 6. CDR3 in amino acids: CSVGVGGISYEQYF. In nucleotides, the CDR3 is TGCAGCGTTGGAGTCGGGGGGATCTCCTACGAGCAGTACTTC.

CDR3 protein: CASSPEGTGNYGYTF. For the CDR3, the DNA is TGTGCCAGCTCACCTGAAGGGACAGGGAACTATGGCTACACCTTC. V gene TRBV18 combines with J gene TRBJ1-2; 9 nucleotides line up with TRBD1. This CDR3 contains 15 residues. V gave up 3 bases and J gave up 2 bases; unmatched junction bases: 4. Germline V CDR1 and CDR2: KGHSH, LQKENI.

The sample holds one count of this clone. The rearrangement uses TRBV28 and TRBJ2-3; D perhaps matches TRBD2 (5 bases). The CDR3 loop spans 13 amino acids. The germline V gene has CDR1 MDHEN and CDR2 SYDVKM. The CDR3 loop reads CASSSRYTDTQYF. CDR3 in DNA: TGTGCATCGTCTAGCAGATACACAGATACGCAGTATTTT.

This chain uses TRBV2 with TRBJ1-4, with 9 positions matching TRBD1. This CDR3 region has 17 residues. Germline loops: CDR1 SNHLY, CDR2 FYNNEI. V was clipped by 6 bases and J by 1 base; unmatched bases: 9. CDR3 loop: CASSANRGRLTNEKLFF. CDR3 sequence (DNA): TGTGCCAGCAGCGCAAACAGGGGGCGGTTAACTAATGAAAAACTGTTTTTT.

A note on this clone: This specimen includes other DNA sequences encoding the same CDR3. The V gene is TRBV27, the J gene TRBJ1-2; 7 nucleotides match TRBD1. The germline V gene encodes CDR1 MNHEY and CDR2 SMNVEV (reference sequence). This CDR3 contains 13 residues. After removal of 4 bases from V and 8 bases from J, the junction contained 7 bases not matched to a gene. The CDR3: CASSSMTGYGYTF. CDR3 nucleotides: TGTGCCAGCAGTTCTATGACAGGGTACGGCTACACCTTC.

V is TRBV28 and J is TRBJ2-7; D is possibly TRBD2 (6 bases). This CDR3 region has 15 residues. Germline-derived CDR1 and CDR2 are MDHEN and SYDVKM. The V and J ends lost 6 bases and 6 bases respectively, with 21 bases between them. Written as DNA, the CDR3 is TGTGCCAGCAGAACACTAGCACCCCCATCGACCGAGCAGTACTTC. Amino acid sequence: CASRTLAPPSTEQYF.

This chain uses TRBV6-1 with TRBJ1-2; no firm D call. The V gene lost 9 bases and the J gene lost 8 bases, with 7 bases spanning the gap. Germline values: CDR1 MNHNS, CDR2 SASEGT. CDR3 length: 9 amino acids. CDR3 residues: CARYPGYTF. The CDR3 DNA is TGTGCCAGGTACCCGGGCTACACCTTC.

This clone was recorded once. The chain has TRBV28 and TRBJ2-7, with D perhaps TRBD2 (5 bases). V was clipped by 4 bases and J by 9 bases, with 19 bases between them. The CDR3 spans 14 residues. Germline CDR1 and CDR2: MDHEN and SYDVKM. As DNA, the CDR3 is TGTGCCAGCAGTTCTTTGATGGGAGCAGTCGGGCAGTACTTC. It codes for CASSSLMGAVGQYF.

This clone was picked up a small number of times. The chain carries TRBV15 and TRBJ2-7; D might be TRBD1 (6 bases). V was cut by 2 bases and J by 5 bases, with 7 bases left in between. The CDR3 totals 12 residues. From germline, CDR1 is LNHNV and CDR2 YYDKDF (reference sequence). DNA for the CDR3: TGTGCCACCAGCAGACGACAGGACGAGCAGTACTTC. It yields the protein CATSRRQDEQYF.

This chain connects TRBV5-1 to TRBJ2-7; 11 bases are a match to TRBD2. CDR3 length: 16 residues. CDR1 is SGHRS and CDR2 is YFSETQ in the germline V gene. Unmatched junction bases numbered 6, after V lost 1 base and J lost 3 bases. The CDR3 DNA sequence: TGCGCCAGCAGCTTGATAACCGGGACTAGCGGCTACGAGCAGTACTTC. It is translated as CASSLITGTSGYEQYF.

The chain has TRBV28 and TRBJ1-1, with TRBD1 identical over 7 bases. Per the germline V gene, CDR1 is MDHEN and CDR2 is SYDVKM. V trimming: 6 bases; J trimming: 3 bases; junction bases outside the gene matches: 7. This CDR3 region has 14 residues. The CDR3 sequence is CASRERTGDTEAFF. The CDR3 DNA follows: TGTGCCAGCAGAGAACGGACAGGTGACACTGAAGCTTTCTTT.

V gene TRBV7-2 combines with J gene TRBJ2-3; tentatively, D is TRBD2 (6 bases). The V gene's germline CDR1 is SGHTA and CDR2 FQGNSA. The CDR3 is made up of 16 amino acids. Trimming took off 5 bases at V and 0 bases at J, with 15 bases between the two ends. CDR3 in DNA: TGTGCCAGCAGCCCCGGACTACCAACTAGCACAGATACGCAGTATTTT. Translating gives CASSPGLPTSTDTQYF.

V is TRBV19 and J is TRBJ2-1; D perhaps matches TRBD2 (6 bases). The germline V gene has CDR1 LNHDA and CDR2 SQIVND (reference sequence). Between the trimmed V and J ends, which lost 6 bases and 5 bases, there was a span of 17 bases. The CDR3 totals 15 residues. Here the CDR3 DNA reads TGTGCCAGTAGCCTGACTAGGGTCTCGAACAATGAGCAGTTCTTC. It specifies CASSLTRVSNNEQFF.

In DNA, the CDR3 is TGTGCCAGCAGTTTACAAAGGACTAGTTACGAGCAGTACTTC. Its protein is CASSLQRTSYEQYF. The genes are TRBV27 and TRBJ2-7; the match to TRBD2 covers 7 bases. V shed 2 bases and J 4 bases; nucleotides not matched to a gene: 5. This CDR3 has 14 amino acids. The germline CDR1 and CDR2 sequences are MNHEY and SMNVEV (reference sequence).

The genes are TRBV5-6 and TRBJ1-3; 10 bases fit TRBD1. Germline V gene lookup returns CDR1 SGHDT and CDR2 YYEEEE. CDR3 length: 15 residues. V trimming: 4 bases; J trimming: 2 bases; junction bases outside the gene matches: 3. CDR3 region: CASSGTGEAGNTIYF. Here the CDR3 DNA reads TGTGCCAGCAGCGGGACAGGGGAAGCTGGAAACACCATATATTTT.